This passage covers 20 T cell receptor beta chains from one sample sequenced in a study of blood T cell repertoires in COVID-19. Here immunoSEQ multiplex PCR was the method, and the copy in TCRdb shows in-frame clones only, minus some. The data show about 93,000 clones, 70% to 80% seen once. The sample taken for sequencing was peripheral blood. The receptors originated from a human donor in a cohort sampled during active COVID-19.

Here the CDR3 DNA reads TGTGCCAGCAGTTCTGGGACAGCGCTCGCCTATGGCTACACCTTC. As protein: CASSSGTALAYGYTF. The chain has TRBV28 and TRBJ1-2, with 7 bases that match TRBD1. J lost 4 bases, V lost 4 bases, and 9 bases had no gene match. This CDR3 region has 15 residues. Germline CDR1 reads MDHEN; CDR2 reads SYDVKM.

This clone showed up just a few times. The V and J genes are TRBV6-5 and TRBJ1-1; tentatively, D is TRBD1 (5 bases). The CDR3 sequence is 14 residues long. V was pared by 2 bases and J by 2 bases, with 9 bases between. Per the germline V gene, CDR1 is MNHEY and CDR2 is SVGAGI. The CDR3: CASSYPGHNTEAFF. The CDR3 coding sequence is TGTGCCAGCAGTTACCCCGGACATAACACTGAAGCTTTCTTT.

The V gene is TRBV28, the J gene TRBJ2-5; D possibly corresponds to TRBD2 (6 bases). The CDR3 has 11 residues. Germline-derived CDR1 and CDR2 are MDHEN and SYDVKM. Trimming stripped 10 bases from V and 5 bases from J, with 11 bases between. In nucleotides, the CDR3 is TGTGCCACTGGGACTGTTGAGACCCAGTACTTC. Encoded protein: CATGTVETQYF.

This clone was counted between two and nine times. J is TRBJ2-2 and V is TRBV7-3; TRBD1 agrees at 9 bases. Germline V lookup: CDR1 SGHTA, CDR2 FQGTGA. V gave up 5 bases and J gave up 1 base; unmatched junction bases: 5. The CDR3 is 16 amino acids. The CDR3, as DNA: TGTGCCAGCAGCCTCCACAGGGGGCTGAACACCGGGGAGCTGTTTTTT. Translated, it gives CASSLHRGLNTGELFF.

V is TRBV19 and J is TRBJ2-5, with 7 bases lining up with TRBD1. This CDR3 comprises 15 residues. With V trimmed by 9 bases and J by 0 bases, 10 bases remained unmatched. The V gene's germline CDR1 is LNHDA and CDR2 SQIVND (reference sequence). Here the CDR3 DNA reads TGTGCCAGCAGAGGACAGGACTGGTACCAAGAGACCCAGTACTTC. This codes for CASRGQDWYQETQYF. The variable domain in full, with the rest retrieved from reference TRBV19 and TRBJ2-5, is DGGITQSPKYLFRKEGQNVTLSCEQNLNHDAMYWYRQDPGQGLRLIYYSQIVNDFQKGDIAEGYSVSREKKESFPLTVTSAQKNPTAFYLCASRGQDWYQETQYFGPGTRLLVL.

The V gene is TRBV4-1, the J gene TRBJ2-5; D is possibly TRBD2 (5 bases). Trimming left V 0 bases short and J 5 bases short, with 16 bases between. The CDR3 extends over 16 amino acids. Germline CDR1 and CDR2: MGHRA and YSYEKL. CDR3 nucleotides: TGCGCCAGCAGCCAAGAAGAGGGTAGGTCTCCGGAGACCCAGTACTTC. Amino acid sequence: CASSQEEGRSPETQYF.

The chain uses TRBV3-1 (or the pseudogene TRBV3-2) and TRBJ2-7, with TRBD1 matching 9 bases. Germline CDR1 is LGHDT and CDR2 is YNNKEL (reference sequence). Germline trimming cut 4 bases from V and 5 bases from J; bases unmatched to any gene: 9. This CDR3 has 15 amino acids. CDR3 in amino acids: CASSRGGTGRHEQYF. The DNA for the CDR3 is TGTGCCAGCAGCCGCGGCGGGACAGGGAGACACGAGCAGTACTTC.

This chain uses TRBV7-2 with TRBJ2-7; TRBD2 might be the D (7 bases). Germline-derived CDR1 and CDR2 are SGHTA and FQGNSA. The V end lost 5 bases, the J end lost 7 bases, and 18 bases lay between the germline ends. This CDR3 comprises 14 residues. The CDR3 loop is CASSHLGGLREQYF. The CDR3 region has the DNA TGTGCCAGCAGCCACTTGGGGGGGCTGAGAGAGCAGTACTTC.

This clone was found once. The genes are TRBV9 and TRBJ2-7; 10 bases fit TRBD1. Trimming removed 3 bases from V and 6 bases from J; junction bases left unmatched: 9. Germline V gene sequence: CDR1 SGDLS, CDR2 YYNGEE. The CDR3 loop spans 15 amino acids. The CDR3 region is CASSATGGVGGEQYF. CDR3 bases: TGTGCCAGCAGCGCGACAGGGGGCGTAGGCGGCGAGCAGTACTTC.

The chain recombines TRBV6-5 with TRBJ1-2; 7 nucleotides match TRBD1. CDR3 size: 15 residues. Trimming removed 4 bases from V and 4 bases from J; junction bases left unmatched: 9. CDR1 and CDR2 (germline): MNHEY, SVGAGI. CDR3 in amino acids: CASSSSDRVSYGYTF. DNA for the CDR3: TGTGCCAGCAGTTCAAGCGACAGGGTGAGCTATGGCTACACCTTC.

This clone occurred many times. The chain is built from TRBV15 and TRBJ1-4, with 8 bases matching TRBD1. From germline, CDR1 is LNHNV and CDR2 YYDKDF (reference sequence). The J segment lost 5 bases and the V segment lost 3 bases, leaving 5 bases of the junction unmatched. This CDR3 comprises 15 residues. The CDR3 DNA reads as TGTGCCACCAGCAGCAACCGGGACAGGAATGAAAAACTGTTTTTT. Translated: CATSSNRDRNEKLFF.

This clone showed up many times. The V gene is TRBV7-2, the J gene TRBJ1-3; D may be TRBD1 (6 bases). Trimming pared 0 bases from V and 10 bases from J, leaving 13 bases between. Germline values: CDR1 SGHTA, CDR2 FQGNSA. CDR3 size: 14 residues. The CDR3 region has the DNA TGTGCCAGCAGCTTAGCACGAGGGGGGGTTACCATATATTTT. It translates to CASSLARGGVTIYF. Looking up the rest from reference TRBV7-2 and TRBJ1-3 gives the full variable domain: GAGVSQSPSNKVTEKGKDVELRCDPISGHTALYWYRQSLGQGLEFLIYFQGNSAPDKSGLPSDRFSAERTGGSVSTLTIQRTQQEDSAVYLCASSLARGGVTIYFGEGSWLTVV.

This clone was counted once. J is TRBJ2-7 and V is TRBV10-3; D may be TRBD2 (5 bases). Trimming stripped 4 bases from V and 5 bases from J, with 9 bases between. Germline V gives CDR1 ENHRY, CDR2 SYGVKD. There are 12 residues in the CDR3. The CDR3 bases are TGTGCCATCAGTGCGGCAGCGGACGAGCAGTACTTC. This sequence encodes CAISAAADEQYF.

The DNA for the CDR3 is TGTGCCAGCACCCTACATGGAGCTAACTATGGCTACACCTTC. Protein product: CASTLHGANYGYTF. The chain couples TRBV5-5 to TRBJ1-2; no firm D call. The V gene lost 6 bases and the J gene lost 0 bases, with 12 bases spanning the gap. The germline V gene encodes CDR1 SGHKS and CDR2 YYEKEE (reference sequence). This CDR3 region has 14 residues.

The chain joins TRBV6-5 to TRBJ1-1, with D possibly being TRBD1 (5 bases). CDR3 size: 15 residues. Trimming shortened V by 4 bases and J by 2 bases, and 14 bases separated the two germline ends. The germline V gene encodes CDR1 MNHEY and CDR2 SVGAGI. In DNA form, the CDR3 reads TGTGCCAGCAGTTCCACGGAGACAGCTAACACTGAAGCTTTCTTT. Encoded protein: CASSSTETANTEAFF.

This sequence joins TRBV5-1 and TRBJ1-1; unclear D gene. V lost 1 base and J 0 bases, leaving 7 bases between the germline ends. Germline V gives CDR1 SGHRS, CDR2 YFSETQ. CDR3 length: 14 amino acids. Written as DNA, the CDR3 is TGCGCCAGCAGCTTGACCCTAATGAACACTGAAGCTTTCTTT. Protein sequence: CASSLTLMNTEAFF.

The chain uses TRBV27 and TRBJ2-7; 8 bases match TRBD2. The CDR3 extends over 15 amino acids. V trimming: 3 bases; J trimming: 6 bases; junction bases outside the gene matches: 10. Germline lookup yields CDR1 MNHEY and CDR2 SMNVEV (reference sequence). The CDR3, as DNA: TGTGCCAGCAGTTTCTTTGGAGCGGGAGATCGCGAGCAGTACTTC. It encodes CASSFFGAGDREQYF.

The V call is TRBV18, the J call TRBJ1-1; D gene unclear. The CDR3 spans 14 residues. Germline lookup yields CDR1 KGHSH and CDR2 LQKENI. Deletions cut 2 bases from V and 1 base from J, with 8 bases between. CDR3 in amino acids: CASSPSRGNTEAFF. CDR3 sequence (DNA): TGTGCCAGCTCACCAAGCCGGGGGAACACTGAAGCTTTCTTT.

The sample holds many counts of this clone. The chain is built from TRBV4-1 and TRBJ1-3; the D gene is possibly TRBD1 (5 bases). The CDR3 has 14 residues. CDR1 and CDR2 (germline): MGHRA, YSYEKL. Between the trimmed V and J ends, which lost 4 bases and 2 bases, there was a span of 9 bases. The CDR3 region is CASSPWGAGNTIYF. In nucleotides, the CDR3 is TGCGCCAGCAGCCCATGGGGGGCTGGAAACACCATATATTTT.

This clone was detected only once. V usage is TRBV7-8 and J usage is TRBJ2-5, with D perhaps TRBD1 (6 bases). Per germline, CDR1 SGHVS and CDR2 FQNEAQ. The CDR3 consists of 14 residues. The V and J ends lost 2 bases and 3 bases respectively, with 10 bases between them. CDR3 protein: CASSLTTGKETQYF. For the CDR3, the DNA is TGTGCCAGCAGCTTAACTACAGGGAAAGAGACCCAGTACTTC.